The rows below give T cell receptor beta chains drawn from one sample of a study of T-cell reconstitution after alpha-beta-depleted transplantation in children. TCRdb re-analysed the PCR reads in MiXCR, keeping a single row per CDR3 protein. The table includes about 400,000 distinct CDR3 sequences, around 20% detected once. The sample consisted of PBMCs from the stem cell graft donor, taken from the stem cell graft. These receptors all stem from a human donor who donated a stem cell graft to a child with acute myeloid leukemia. The CDR3 runs from the conserved cysteine through the conserved F or W. Fields, in order: clone size, D gene, V gene, J gene, CDR3 DNA, CDR3 protein. The D gene is left open where the match is weak. Only part of the rows carry a size: once, few, many, or a class if the clone is expanded.

abundance: few; d_gene: TRBD1; v_gene: TRBV4-2; j_gene: TRBJ2-7; CDR3nt: TGTGCCAGCAGCGACCCCGGGACAGGGTTCTACGAGCAGTACTTC; CDR3aa: CASSDPGTGFYEQYF
abundance: many; d_gene: TRBD1; v_gene: TRBV20-1; j_gene: TRBJ2-7; CDR3nt: TGCAGTGCTTTCGACAGGGGGCAAGAGCAGTACTTC; CDR3aa: CSAFDRGQEQYF
abundance: -; d_gene: -; v_gene: TRBV7-3; j_gene: TRBJ2-1; CDR3nt: TGTGCCAGCAGCTTAACTTCGGCTAGATCCTACAATGAGCAGTTCTTC; CDR3aa: CASSLTSARSYNEQFF
abundance: -; d_gene: -; v_gene: TRBV12-3/TRBV12-4; j_gene: TRBJ1-5; CDR3nt: TGTGCCAGCAGACCGGATAGCAATCAGCCCCAGCATTTT; CDR3aa: CASRPDSNQPQHF
abundance: many; d_gene: -; v_gene: TRBV27; j_gene: TRBJ2-1; CDR3nt: TGTGCCAGCAGTTTATGGAAGGGTGTAAATGAGCAGTTCTTC; CDR3aa: CASSLWKGVNEQFF
abundance: many; d_gene: TRBD1; v_gene: TRBV29-1; j_gene: TRBJ1-2; CDR3nt: TGCAGCGTTGAAGACGGACAGGGGCTTCGCTACACCTTC; CDR3aa: CSVEDGQGLRYTF
abundance: few; d_gene: -; v_gene: TRBV5-1; j_gene: TRBJ2-2; CDR3nt: TGCGCCAGCAGCTTGATTTCCACAACGAACACCGGGGAGCTGTTTTTT; CDR3aa: CASSLISTTNTGELFF
abundance: many; d_gene: -; v_gene: TRBV20-1; j_gene: TRBJ2-4; CDR3nt: TGCAGTGCAGGGGGATACCTAGCCAAAAACATTCAGTACTTC; CDR3aa: CSAGGYLAKNIQYF
abundance: -; d_gene: TRBD2; v_gene: TRBV4-1; j_gene: TRBJ2-7; CDR3nt: TGCGCCAGCAGCCAGTCCGGGAGCGGGGACGAGCAGTACTTC; CDR3aa: CASSQSGSGDEQYF
abundance: -; d_gene: TRBD1; v_gene: TRBV29-1; j_gene: TRBJ1-2; CDR3nt: TGCAGCGTTGACAGGGGGCTTCTGAATGGCTACACCTTC; CDR3aa: CSVDRGLLNGYTF
abundance: few; d_gene: -; v_gene: TRBV9; j_gene: TRBJ2-1; CDR3nt: TGTGCCAGCAGCGTGCCCTCGCAGGATGGGCTGCAGTTCTTC; CDR3aa: CASSVPSQDGLQFF
abundance: few; d_gene: TRBD2; v_gene: TRBV20-1; j_gene: TRBJ2-7; CDR3nt: TGCAGTGCAACGACCTACCGTGGACTAGCGGGAGGCGGCGAGCAGTACTTC; CDR3aa: CSATTYRGLAGGGEQYF
abundance: -; d_gene: -; v_gene: TRBV4-1; j_gene: TRBJ2-5; CDR3nt: TGCGCCAGCAGCCAATCCCAGGCCCAGGTACCCCTCTCCCAAGAGACCCAGTACTTC; CDR3aa: CASSQSQAQVPLSQETQYF
abundance: -; d_gene: TRBD2; v_gene: TRBV7-7; j_gene: TRBJ2-5; CDR3nt: TGTGCCAGCAGCACGGGACTAGCGGACCGAGGGACCCAGTACTTC; CDR3aa: CASSTGLADRGTQYF
abundance: -; d_gene: -; v_gene: TRBV6-1; j_gene: TRBJ1-1; CDR3nt: TGTGCCAGCAGTCCGGGACACACGAACACTGAAGCTTTCTTT; CDR3aa: CASSPGHTNTEAFF
abundance: many; d_gene: -; v_gene: TRBV29-1; j_gene: TRBJ2-5; CDR3nt: TGCAGCGTCGTAGGGAGGGGGCAAGAGACCCAGTACTTC; CDR3aa: CSVVGRGQETQYF
abundance: few; d_gene: TRBD2; v_gene: TRBV11-2; j_gene: TRBJ2-2; CDR3nt: TGTGCCAGCAGCTGGCCACCGTTAGCGGGTCCTCCCACCGGGGAGCTGTTTTTT; CDR3aa: CASSWPPLAGPPTGELFF
abundance: few; d_gene: TRBD2; v_gene: TRBV20-1; j_gene: TRBJ2-1; CDR3nt: TGCAGCCAACTAGCGGGATTGTACAATGAGCAGTTCTTC; CDR3aa: CSQLAGLYNEQFF
abundance: -; d_gene: -; v_gene: TRBV3-1; j_gene: TRBJ2-2; CDR3nt: TGTGCCAGCAGCCAAGGATGGTTTTATCAGGGAGGAACCGGGGAGCTGTTTTTT; CDR3aa: CASSQGWFYQGGTGELFF
abundance: -; d_gene: TRBD1; v_gene: TRBV5-1; j_gene: TRBJ1-1; CDR3nt: TGCGCCAGCAGCCCGACAGGGCATCTATCTTCCGTGAACACTGAAGCTTTCTTT; CDR3aa: CASSPTGHLSSVNTEAFF
abundance: many; d_gene: TRBD1; v_gene: TRBV29-1; j_gene: TRBJ1-3; CDR3nt: TGCAGCGTCACTCCACCGGGACAGAGAGGAAACACCATATATTTT; CDR3aa: CSVTPPGQRGNTIYF
abundance: many; d_gene: -; v_gene: TRBV10-3; j_gene: TRBJ2-5; CDR3nt: TGTGCCATCCGCCGCGGGCCACGGGGAGAAGAGACCCAGTACTTC; CDR3aa: CAIRRGPRGEETQYF
abundance: -; d_gene: TRBD2; v_gene: TRBV15; j_gene: TRBJ2-1; CDR3nt: TGTGCCACCAGCAGAGCACTAGCGGGAGGGCCGGGGAGCAATGAGCAGTTCTTC; CDR3aa: CATSRALAGGPGSNEQFF
abundance: many; d_gene: -; v_gene: TRBV29-1; j_gene: TRBJ2-1; CDR3nt: TGCAGCGTAGGGGCCTACAATGAGCAGTTCTTC; CDR3aa: CSVGAYNEQFF
abundance: -; d_gene: -; v_gene: TRBV5-1; j_gene: TRBJ2-1; CDR3nt: TGCGCCAGCAGCTTGATCTCGGGACCAGCTCCTGGTGAGCAGTTCTTC; CDR3aa: CASSLISGPAPGEQFF
abundance: -; d_gene: -; v_gene: TRBV3-1; j_gene: TRBJ1-1; CDR3nt: TGTGCCAGCAGCCATCGCTGGACAGCGAACACTGAAGCTTTCTTT; CDR3aa: CASSHRWTANTEAFF
abundance: many; d_gene: -; v_gene: TRBV12-3/TRBV12-4; j_gene: TRBJ2-7; CDR3nt: TGTGCCAGCAGCCCCCGAGGGAGCTCCTACGAGCAGTACTTC; CDR3aa: CASSPRGSSYEQYF
abundance: few; d_gene: -; v_gene: TRBV5-6; j_gene: TRBJ2-3; CDR3nt: TGTGCCAGCAGCTTGGTGGGCCCGGTGAGCGGGAGCACAGATACGCAGTATTTT; CDR3aa: CASSLVGPVSGSTDTQYF
abundance: -; d_gene: -; v_gene: TRBV30; j_gene: TRBJ2-5; CDR3nt: TGTGCCTGGAGTGGGGAGCGGAGGGGGGGGACCCAGTACTTC; CDR3aa: CAWSGERRGGTQYF
abundance: many; d_gene: -; v_gene: TRBV5-1; j_gene: TRBJ2-1; CDR3nt: TGCGCCAGCAGCTTGGAGGGCGGAATCGATGAGCAGTTCTTC; CDR3aa: CASSLEGGIDEQFF
abundance: many; d_gene: -; v_gene: TRBV6-4; j_gene: TRBJ1-6; CDR3nt: TGTGCCAGCAGTGGGGGGACCAATTCACCCCTCCACTTT; CDR3aa: CASSGGTNSPLHF
abundance: -; d_gene: TRBD2; v_gene: TRBV7-3; j_gene: TRBJ2-2; CDR3nt: TGTGCCAGCAGCCCTTTTATAGCGGGAGGGGACACCGGGGAGCTGTTTTTT; CDR3aa: CASSPFIAGGDTGELFF
abundance: -; d_gene: TRBD2; v_gene: TRBV11-1; j_gene: TRBJ2-1; CDR3nt: TGTGCCAGCAGCTTATTTTCTAGCGGGACCCATGAGCAGTTCTTC; CDR3aa: CASSLFSSGTHEQFF
abundance: many; d_gene: -; v_gene: TRBV25-1; j_gene: TRBJ2-7; CDR3nt: TGTGCCAGCAGTGCAGAATACGAGCAGTACTTC; CDR3aa: CASSAEYEQYF
abundance: -; d_gene: TRBD1; v_gene: TRBV12-3/TRBV12-4; j_gene: TRBJ2-2; CDR3nt: TGTGCCAGCAGACTTGGACAGGGGGCGAACGGGGAGCTGTTTTTT; CDR3aa: CASRLGQGANGELFF
abundance: many; d_gene: TRBD1; v_gene: TRBV29-1; j_gene: TRBJ1-5; CDR3nt: TGCAGCGTAAAGACAGGGAATAGCAATCAGCCCCAGCATTTT; CDR3aa: CSVKTGNSNQPQHF
abundance: few; d_gene: -; v_gene: TRBV7-6; j_gene: TRBJ2-3; CDR3nt: TGTGCCAGCAGCCCTCTCTTCGCCCCTAGTGGGGCCAGCACAGATACGCAGTATTTT; CDR3aa: CASSPLFAPSGASTDTQYF
abundance: few; d_gene: -; v_gene: TRBV28; j_gene: TRBJ1-1; CDR3nt: TGTGCCAGCAGTTTTCGCGGGGGGCGGAATGAAGCTTTCTTT; CDR3aa: CASSFRGGRNEAFF
abundance: few; d_gene: TRBD1; v_gene: TRBV20-1; j_gene: TRBJ1-2; CDR3nt: TGCAGTGCTGGGTTGACAGGGGATTCTGGCTACACCTTC; CDR3aa: CSAGLTGDSGYTF
abundance: few; d_gene: -; v_gene: TRBV25-1; j_gene: TRBJ2-1; CDR3nt: TGTGCCAGCAGTGAAGAACTTAGCGAGATGTCCTACAATGAGCAGTTCTTC; CDR3aa: CASSEELSEMSYNEQFF
abundance: many; d_gene: -; v_gene: TRBV11-2; j_gene: TRBJ2-1; CDR3nt: TGTGCCAGCACCCCCGGAGTCAATGAGCAGTTCTTC; CDR3aa: CASTPGVNEQFF
abundance: once; d_gene: -; v_gene: TRBV15; j_gene: TRBJ2-1; CDR3nt: TGTGCCACCAGCAGAGGACGATCAAATGAGCAGTTCTTC; CDR3aa: CATSRGRSNEQFF
abundance: -; d_gene: -; v_gene: TRBV6-2/TRBV6-3; j_gene: TRBJ2-7; CDR3nt: TGTGCCAGCACGGTCGGGAGTTCCTACGAGCAGTACTTC; CDR3aa: CASTVGSSYEQYF
abundance: -; d_gene: -; v_gene: TRBV7-2; j_gene: TRBJ2-6; CDR3nt: TGTGCCAGCAGCCCTTCACGAGCCTCTGGGGCCAACGTCCTGACTTTC; CDR3aa: CASSPSRASGANVLTF
abundance: -; d_gene: -; v_gene: TRBV7-2; j_gene: TRBJ2-7; CDR3nt: TGTGCCAGCATCCAAGATCGGGGGCCGGGGGAGCAGTACTTC; CDR3aa: CASIQDRGPGEQYF
abundance: -; d_gene: -; v_gene: TRBV10-3; j_gene: TRBJ2-3; CDR3nt: TGTGCCATCAGTGAGCCCGGAGGCACAGATACGCAGTATTTT; CDR3aa: CAISEPGGTDTQYF
abundance: many; d_gene: -; v_gene: TRBV12-3/TRBV12-4; j_gene: TRBJ1-5; CDR3nt: TGTGCCAGCAGTTTAGGGGCAGGGGCATCCAATCAGCCCCAGCATTTT; CDR3aa: CASSLGAGASNQPQHF
abundance: few; d_gene: TRBD1; v_gene: TRBV7-9; j_gene: TRBJ1-1; CDR3nt: TGTGCCAGCAGCCAGACAGGGATTACTGAAGCTTTCTTT; CDR3aa: CASSQTGITEAFF
abundance: few; d_gene: TRBD2; v_gene: TRBV27; j_gene: TRBJ2-7; CDR3nt: TGTGCCAGCAGTCCCCCTCTCCGACTAGCGGGACCTTACGAGCAGTACTTC; CDR3aa: CASSPPLRLAGPYEQYF
abundance: many; d_gene: -; v_gene: TRBV27; j_gene: TRBJ2-7; CDR3nt: TGTGCCAGCAGTTTATCAGGGTACTACGAGCAGTACTTC; CDR3aa: CASSLSGYYEQYF
abundance: few; d_gene: TRBD2; v_gene: TRBV29-1; j_gene: TRBJ2-1; CDR3nt: TGCAGCGTGGTCACTAGCGATGAGCAGTTCTTC; CDR3aa: CSVVTSDEQFF
abundance: few; d_gene: TRBD2; v_gene: TRBV12-3/TRBV12-4; j_gene: TRBJ2-7; CDR3nt: TGTGCCAGCAGTTTAATGGCGGGGGACTCCTACGAGCAGTACTTC; CDR3aa: CASSLMAGDSYEQYF
abundance: -; d_gene: -; v_gene: TRBV28; j_gene: TRBJ2-7; CDR3nt: TGTGCCAGCAGTTTATCGGGCCCGAGGGAACAGTACTTC; CDR3aa: CASSLSGPREQYF